This T cell receptor beta chain was retrieved from a study of blood T cells in healthy people across ages. Combining a sample-barcoded 5' primer with a J-beta primer mix, a second PCR ran for roughly 6 to 12 cycles. A single record per CDR3 protein comes from TCRdb applying MiXCR to the 5' RACE reads. Among about 640,000 distinct CDR3 sequences, roughly 53% were seen once, and the ten largest hold around 37%. The sequence was obtained from a man aged 55 to 70 in good health. Sequences were obtained from blood.

The CDR3 region has the DNA TGCGCCAGCAGCTCCGGCCGCTCCGGGCTGGGTGAAAAACTGTTTTTT. The encoded protein is CASSSGRSGLGEKLFF. This chain links TRBV5-1 with TRBJ1-4; D is unresolved. In germline, CDR1 is SGHRS, CDR2 YFSETQ. The V end was cut by 3 bases, the J end by 7 bases, with 19 bases between. CDR3 length: 16 residues.